The 30 T cell receptor beta chains below come from one sample, sequenced in a study of blood T cell repertoires in COVID-19. Only in-frame clones appear in the TCRdb table, and some are missing; sequencing was by immunoSEQ multiplex PCR. Among 60,000 to 70,000 clones listed, over 75% were seen once. The sample consisted of peripheral blood. All receptors derive from a woman aged 55-75 years with acute or convalescent COVID-19.

V is TRBV5-1 and J is TRBJ1-4; perhaps TRBD1 as D (6 bases). The CDR3 runs 15 residues. V was clipped by 0 bases and J by 4 bases, with 10 bases between them. Germline CDR1 SGHRS, CDR2 YFSETQ. In DNA, the CDR3 is TGCGCCAGCAGCTTGGAGGGGACACGTAATGAAAAACTGTTTTTT. Translated: CASSLEGTRNEKLFF.

This clone has just one count. The chain employs TRBV19 and TRBJ2-2; D gene unclear. The V end lost 7 bases, the J end lost 0 bases, and 12 bases lay between the germline ends. Looked up from germline, CDR1 is LNHDA and CDR2 is SQIVND (reference sequence). The length of the CDR3 is 15 residues. CDR3: CASTLSFANTGELFF. CDR3 DNA: TGTGCCAGTACCCTGTCCTTCGCGAACACCGGGGAGCTGTTTTTT. Full variable domain (rest looked up from reference TRBV19 and TRBJ2-2): DGGITQSPKYLFRKEGQNVTLSCEQNLNHDAMYWYRQDPGQGLRLIYYSQIVNDFQKGDIAEGYSVSREKKESFPLTVTSAQKNPTAFYLCASTLSFANTGELFFGEGSRLTVL.

The rearrangement links TRBV6-2 or TRBV6-3 to TRBJ2-1; 10 bases are a match to TRBD2. Trimming at V came to 4 bases and at J to 7 bases, leaving 7 bases not matched to a gene. CDR3 size: 15 residues. From germline, CDR1 is MNHEY and CDR2 SVGEGT. CDR3 residues: CASSFKRGGGNEQFF. CDR3 coding DNA: TGTGCCAGCAGTTTTAAGCGGGGGGGCGGTAATGAGCAGTTCTTC.

V and J are TRBV4-2 and TRBJ1-2; D remains unclear. Germline lookup yields CDR1 LGHNA and CDR2 YNFKEQ. The CDR3 totals 16 residues. V lost 0 bases and J lost 10, with 21 bases in between. CDR3 region: CASSQEGLGRVVFYTF. For the CDR3, the DNA is TGTGCCAGCAGCCAAGAGGGGTTGGGGAGGGTTGTTTTCTACACCTTC.

The chain uses TRBV6-1 and TRBJ1-3; D ambiguous. V was shortened by 3 bases and J by 9 bases, with 9 bases between the two germline ends. Germline CDR1 MNHNS, CDR2 SASEGT. The CDR3 consists of 12 residues. The CDR3 sequence: CASSEARGTIYF. Written as DNA, the CDR3 is TGTGCCAGCAGTGAGGCCCGGGGCACCATATATTTT.

The rearrangement joins TRBV6-6 to TRBJ2-5, with a weak D call TRBD1 (7 bases). The CDR3 has 16 amino acids. Per germline, CDR1 MNHNY and CDR2 SVGAGI (reference sequence). V was shortened by 0 bases and J by 3 bases, with 14 bases between the two germline ends. This CDR3 reads CASSYSGQGEEETQYF. Written as DNA, the CDR3 is TGTGCCAGCAGTTACTCGGGGCAGGGGGAGGAAGAGACCCAGTACTTC.

The chain combines TRBV13 with TRBJ2-7, with D possibly TRBD1 on 5 matching bases. Germline V gene data show CDR1 as PRHDT and CDR2 as FYEKMQ (reference sequence). The V gene lost 0 bases and the J gene lost 5 bases, with 8 bases spanning the gap. The CDR3 runs to 13 residues. The CDR3 is CASSLGPGNEQYV. The CDR3 nucleotides read TGTGCCAGCAGCTTAGGGCCAGGGAACGAGCAGTACGTC.

This rearrangement joins TRBV19 to TRBJ2-5; possible D gene TRBD2, 5 bases. CDR1 LNHDA and CDR2 SQIVND come from the germline V gene (reference sequence). This CDR3 contains 14 residues. The V gene lost 7 bases and the J gene lost 2 bases, with 14 bases spanning the gap. The DNA of the CDR3 is TGTGCCAGTAAGTCCAAGGACTTACAAGAGACCCAGTACTTC. This codes for CASKSKDLQETQYF.

The J gene is TRBJ1-1, the V gene TRBV5-4; D may be TRBD1 (5 bases). Germline V gives CDR1 SGHNT, CDR2 YYREEE (reference sequence). V shed 3 bases and J shed 1 base, with 10 bases lying between them. This CDR3 has 14 residues. The CDR3: CASSWGRSNTEAFF. CDR3 DNA sequence: TGTGCCAGCAGCTGGGGGAGGTCGAACACTGAAGCTTTCTTT.

The V gene is TRBV5-1, the J gene TRBJ2-5, with D tentatively TRBD2 (6 bases). The germline CDR1 and CDR2 sequences are SGHRS and YFSETQ. This CDR3 spans 14 amino acids. Deletions cut 8 bases from V and 2 bases from J, with 16 bases between. CDR3 residues: CASTYLAGQETQYF. The CDR3 DNA follows: TGCGCCAGTACCTACCTCGCGGGACAAGAGACCCAGTACTTC. The full variable domain, its missing parts supplied by reference TRBV5-1 and TRBJ2-5, is KAGVTQTPRYLIKTRGQQVTLSCSPISGHRSVSWYQQTPGQGLQFLFEYFSETQRNKGNFPGRFSGRQFSNSRSEMNVSTLELGDSALYLCASTYLAGQETQYFGPGTRLLVL.

The J gene is TRBJ1-1, the V gene TRBV2; the D gene is possibly TRBD1 (6 bases). V gave up 5 bases and J gave up 1 base, with 11 bases separating them. The CDR3 is 14 residues long. Germline-derived CDR1 and CDR2 are SNHLY and FYNNEI. The CDR3 region has the DNA TGTGCCAGCAGTCACAGGACAGAGAACACTGAAGCTTTCTTT. Residues: CASSHRTENTEAFF. Full variable domain (outside the CDR3, taken from reference TRBV2 and TRBJ1-1): EPEVTQTPSHQVTQMGQEVILRCVPISNHLYFYWYRQILGQKVEFLVSFYNNEISEKSEIFDDQFSVERPDGSNFTLKIRSTKLEDSAMYFCASSHRTENTEAFFGQGTRLTVV.

The chain uses TRBV6-5 and TRBJ2-7; weak D call: TRBD2 (6 bases). CDR1 and CDR2 (germline): MNHEY, SVGAGI. The length of the CDR3 is 14 residues. Deletions cut 5 bases from V and 1 base from J, with 12 bases between. In DNA form, the CDR3 reads TGTGCCAGCAGTACCCGGGACTCTTCCTACGAGCAGTACGTC. Translation gives CASSTRDSSYEQYV.

This clone was seen once. This chain connects TRBV5-5 to TRBJ2-7; TRBD1 agrees at 8 bases. From germline, CDR1 is SGHKS and CDR2 YYEKEE (reference sequence). J was trimmed by 4 bases and V by 0 bases; bases with no gene match: 9. The length of the CDR3 is 16 residues. The CDR3 DNA is TGTGCCAGCAGCTTGGTCGCTCAGGGGGCTGCTTACGAGCAGTACGTC. This sequence encodes CASSLVAQGAAYEQYV.

The rearrangement joins TRBV25-1 to TRBJ1-2, with D unclear. The V gene's germline CDR1 is MGHDK and CDR2 SYGVNS. Deletions cut 6 bases from V and 8 bases from J, with 16 bases between. There are 13 residues in the CDR3. The CDR3 loop reads CASSSRGVLGYTF. The CDR3 region has the DNA TGTGCCAGCAGCTCTCGGGGAGTGTTAGGCTACACCTTC.

This rearrangement joins TRBV5-1 to TRBJ2-2; 8 nucleotides match TRBD1. The CDR3 loop spans 16 amino acids. Germline CDR1 SGHRS, CDR2 YFSETQ. V was clipped by 5 bases and J by 4 bases; unmatched bases: 10. Written as DNA, the CDR3 is TGCGCCAGCAGTATTTACAGGGGGAGAGGCACCGGGGAGCTGTTTTTT. Protein product: CASSIYRGRGTGELFF.

The J gene is TRBJ1-1, the V gene TRBV7-8; D is undetermined. The CDR3 has 17 amino acids. Germline V CDR1 and CDR2: SGHVS, FQNEAQ. V lost 5 bases, J lost 1 base, and 20 bases lay in between. CDR3 loop: CASSEAFNRKKNTEAFF. The CDR3 nucleotides read TGTGCCAGCAGCGAAGCCTTTAACCGAAAAAAGAACACTGAAGCTTTCTTT.

V is TRBV6-2 or TRBV6-3 and J is TRBJ1-5; 7 nucleotides line up with TRBD1. Germline V gene lookup returns CDR1 MNHEY and CDR2 SVGEGT. V shed 4 bases and J 1 base; nucleotides not matched to a gene: 4. This CDR3 comprises 15 residues. The chain's CDR3 is CASSSLDRSNQPQHF. Here the CDR3 DNA reads TGTGCCAGCAGTTCCCTGGACAGGAGCAATCAGCCCCAGCATTTT.

The sample holds a few counts of this clone. The rearrangement joins TRBV11-2 to TRBJ1-6, with D perhaps matching TRBD1 (5 bases). The CDR3 has 14 residues. Trimming shortened V by 5 bases and J by 5 bases, and 10 bases separated the two germline ends. Germline loops: CDR1 SGHAT, CDR2 FQNNGV. The CDR3 DNA reads TGTGCCAGCAGCCTGGGCAGGGATAATTCACCCCTCCACTTT. Residues: CASSLGRDNSPLHF.

The J gene is TRBJ1-6, the V gene TRBV4-1; D is perhaps TRBD1 (5 bases). Germline values: CDR1 MGHRA, CDR2 YSYEKL. CDR3 length equals 16 residues. V gave up 2 bases and J gave up 7 bases, with 15 bases separating them. The CDR3 DNA reads TGCGCCAGCAGCCAACAGGGAGGAATTCGAAATTCACCCCTCCACTTT. Protein product: CASSQQGGIRNSPLHF.

This chain uses TRBV7-8 with TRBJ2-5; 13 nucleotides match TRBD2. CDR3 length: 18 residues. The ends lost 1 base at V and 2 bases at J; junction bases unmatched: 7. The V gene's germline CDR1 is SGHVS and CDR2 FQNEAQ. The CDR3: CASSLGPGTSGAQETQYF. CDR3 nucleotide sequence: TGTGCCAGCAGCTTAGGGCCGGGGACTAGCGGGGCTCAAGAGACCCAGTACTTC.

This clone has only a few counts. V gene TRBV19 combines with J gene TRBJ1-2; 11 bases map to TRBD1. This CDR3 has 16 amino acids. The trim removed 6 bases at V and 8 bases at J, leaving 14 bases unmatched. Looked up from germline, CDR1 is LNHDA and CDR2 is SQIVND (reference sequence). The CDR3 region has the DNA TGTGCCAGTAGACCGCGGACAGGGGGCTATCAGGGCGGCTACACCTTC. Translating gives CASRPRTGGYQGGYTF.

The chain has TRBV28 and TRBJ2-7, with 9 bases aligning to TRBD1. The CDR3 spans 14 residues. The V and J ends lost 2 bases and 8 bases, in that order; junction bases with no gene match: 7. Germline loops: CDR1 MDHEN, CDR2 SYDVKM. The CDR3 DNA reads TGTGCCAGCAGTTTAGGGACAGGGTATGGGCAGCAGTACGTC. Protein product: CASSLGTGYGQQYV.

The CDR3 here is CASSSGGAEDNEQFF. As DNA, the CDR3 is TGTGCCAGCAGCTCGGGAGGGGCAGAGGACAATGAGCAGTTCTTC. The rearrangement uses TRBV5-4 and TRBJ2-1; 8 nucleotides agree with TRBD2. This CDR3 spans 15 amino acids. Germline V CDR1 and CDR2: SGHNT, YYREEE (reference sequence). With 3 bases clipped from V and 5 bases from J, the junction kept 7 bases outside the gene matches.

The chain joins TRBV4-1 to TRBJ2-1, with TRBD2 matching over 11 bases. After removal of 2 bases from V and 6 bases from J, the junction contained 9 bases not matched to a gene. The CDR3 extends over 17 amino acids. Germline assignment: CDR1 MGHRA and CDR2 YSYEKL. The CDR3: CASSQSPRSGGGNEQFF. As DNA, the CDR3 is TGCGCCAGCAGCCAAAGTCCACGTAGCGGGGGGGGCAATGAGCAGTTCTTC.

The V call is TRBV6-2 or TRBV6-3, the J call TRBJ2-7; the match to TRBD1 covers 7 bases. The CDR3 loop spans 16 amino acids. The junction had 11 bases not matched to a gene; V was cut back by 2 bases and J by 4 bases. Germline loops: CDR1 MNHEY, CDR2 SVGEGT. This CDR3 is CASSYAPQGTAYEQYV. The CDR3 coding sequence is TGTGCCAGCAGTTACGCACCCCAGGGGACAGCTTACGAGCAGTACGTC.

This rearrangement joins TRBV30 to TRBJ1-5; tentative D call: TRBD1 (6 bases). The V gene's germline CDR1 is GTSNPN and CDR2 SVGIG (reference sequence). This CDR3 spans 15 amino acids. Between the trimmed V and J ends, which lost 1 base and 3 bases, there was a span of 13 bases. The CDR3 coding sequence is TGTGCCTGGAGTGCCCCAGACAGGCTCAATCAGCCCCAGCATTTT. Encoded protein: CAWSAPDRLNQPQHF.

The rearrangement uses TRBV7-2 and TRBJ1-1, with 7 bases identical to TRBD1. Losses at the gene ends were 3 bases for V and 1 base for J; bases not matched to a gene: 5. CDR3 size: 15 residues. Germline CDR1 reads SGHTA; CDR2 reads FQGNSA. The chain's CDR3 is CASSFTGAPNTEAFF. In DNA, the CDR3 is TGTGCCAGCAGCTTCACAGGGGCCCCGAACACTGAAGCTTTCTTT.

The rearrangement joins TRBV5-5 to TRBJ2-1; 12 positions agree with TRBD2. The V gene's germline CDR1 is SGHKS and CDR2 YYEKEE (reference sequence). The CDR3 covers 16 residues. The V and J ends lost 5 bases and 3 bases, in that order; junction bases with no gene match: 6. The CDR3 region has the DNA TGTGCCAGCAGTATGACTAGCGGGGGTTACTACAATGAGCAGTTCTTC. Translated: CASSMTSGGYYNEQFF.

The chain recombines TRBV2 with TRBJ2-7, with D perhaps TRBD1 (6 bases). Trimming took off 7 bases at V and 3 bases at J, with 13 bases between the two ends. Germline V gives CDR1 SNHLY, CDR2 FYNNEI. The CDR3 covers 13 residues. The CDR3: CASKQGLYYEQYV. CDR3 coding DNA: TGTGCCAGCAAACAGGGATTGTACTACGAGCAGTACGTC.

The V and J genes are TRBV5-4 and TRBJ1-6, with TRBD1 matching over 10 bases. Germline CDR1 and CDR2: SGHNT and YYREEE (reference sequence). V shed 1 base, J shed 10 bases, and the junction held 5 bases outside the gene matches. The CDR3 loop spans 15 amino acids. The CDR3 DNA follows: TGTGCCAGCAGCTTGCCGACGGGACAGGGGTCACCCCTCCACTTT. Translation: CASSLPTGQGSPLHF.